Shown below are 24 T cell receptor beta chains from a single sample sequenced in a study of blood T cell repertoires in COVID-19. The repertoire was sequenced with immunoSEQ multiplex PCR; TCRdb's copy has only in-frame clones and lacks some. The sample lists 95,000 to 110,000 clones, about 90% occurring once. The sequenced sample consisted of peripheral blood. These receptors came from a human donor in a cohort sampled during active COVID-19.

The chain employs TRBV6-4 and TRBJ2-3; D may be TRBD2 (5 bases). The V gene's germline CDR1 is MRHNA and CDR2 SNTAGT. V lost 3 bases to trimming and J lost 7 bases, with 11 bases between them. This CDR3 has 13 amino acids. The CDR3 DNA reads as TGTGCCAGCAGTGAGGGTGGACTGTATACGCAGTATTTT. This codes for CASSEGGLYTQYF.

This clone was counted between two and nine times. The chain has TRBV6-1 and TRBJ2-4; D not certain. CDR3 length equals 15 residues. Trimming removed 1 base from V and 0 bases from J, with 7 bases in between. The germline CDR1 and CDR2 sequences are MNHNS and SASEGT. The CDR3 is CASSEVLLAKNIQYF. In nucleotides, the CDR3 is TGTGCCAGCAGTGAAGTTCTATTAGCCAAAAACATTCAGTACTTC.

The J gene is TRBJ1-6, the V gene TRBV7-2; 11 nucleotides agree with TRBD1. Looked up from germline, CDR1 is SGHTA and CDR2 is FQGNSA. The junction had 6 bases not matched to a gene; V was cut back by 5 bases and J by 15 bases. The length of the CDR3 is 13 residues. CDR3 region: CASSADRGQDLHF. In DNA, the CDR3 is TGTGCCAGCAGCGCGGACAGGGGGCAGGACCTCCACTTT.

Written as DNA, the CDR3 is TGTGCCAGCAGCGTAGTAAGGGGACTAGGAGATGAGCAGTTCTTC. This translates into CASSVVRGLGDEQFF. This chain connects TRBV9 to TRBJ2-1, with TRBD2 identical over 8 bases. The J segment lost 8 bases and the V segment lost 0 bases, leaving 7 bases of the junction unmatched. Germline CDR1 reads SGDLS; CDR2 reads YYNGEE. CDR3 length: 15 residues. The full variable domain, completed using reference TRBV9 and TRBJ2-1, is DSGVTQTPKHLITATGQRVTLRCSPRSGDLSVYWYQQSLDQGLQFLIQYYNGEERAKGNILERFSAQQFPDLHSELNLSSLELGDSALYFCASSVVRGLGDEQFFGPGTRLTVL.

The rearrangement joins TRBV7-3 to TRBJ2-1, with 13 bases fitting TRBD2. Germline values: CDR1 SGHTA, CDR2 FQGTGA. V lost 3 bases, J lost 7 bases, and 9 bases stayed unmatched. CDR3 length: 17 amino acids. The DNA for the CDR3 is TGTGCCAGCAGCTTCCAACTAGCGGGAGGGCCTCGAAATGAGCAGTTCTTC. This codes for CASSFQLAGGPRNEQFF.

This clone occurred a few times. Other DNA sequences in this specimen translate into the identical CDR3. The chain is built from TRBV19 and TRBJ2-7; 10 bases match TRBD1. Germline V gene data show CDR1 as LNHDA and CDR2 as SQIVND (reference sequence). The CDR3 is 14 amino acids. V lost 6 bases to trimming and J lost 3 bases; unmatched junction nucleotides: 5. The CDR3 nucleotides read TGTGCCAGTAGCACCGGGACAGGGGTCTACGAGCAGTACTTC. Protein: CASSTGTGVYEQYF.

This clone was observed a single time. Written as DNA, the CDR3 is TGTGCCAGCAGCTTTAATTTCTACGAGCAGTACTTC. This translates into CASSFNFYEQYF. The rearrangement links TRBV13 to TRBJ2-7; D gene unclear. This CDR3 region has 12 residues. V was clipped by 3 bases and J by 3 bases, with 6 bases between them. CDR1 is PRHDT, CDR2 FYEKMQ, per germline (reference sequence).

A single count supports this clone. CDR3: CASSLMQVPYEQYF. CDR3 coding DNA: TGTGCCAGCAGTTTAATGCAGGTGCCCTACGAGCAGTACTTC. The chain carries TRBV28 and TRBJ2-7; D gene uncertain. Germline assignment: CDR1 MDHEN and CDR2 SYDVKM. This CDR3 is 14 amino acids long. The ends were cut back, 2 bases at V and 2 bases at J, with 10 bases in the middle.

This clone was counted between two and nine times. The CDR3 sequence: CSASMVVTDTQYF. The CDR3 bases are TGCAGTGCTAGTATGGTAGTAACAGATACGCAGTATTTT. The chain carries TRBV20-1 and TRBJ2-3; the D is unclear. V was trimmed by 3 bases and J by 3 bases, leaving 10 bases between them. This CDR3 has 13 residues. Germline CDR1 is DFQATT and CDR2 is SNEGSKA (reference sequence).

This clone occurred once. V and J are TRBV7-9 and TRBJ1-4; TRBD1 matches at 7 bases. CDR1 is SEHNR, CDR2 FQNEAQ, per germline (reference sequence). This CDR3 contains 15 residues. J was trimmed by 5 bases and V by 3 bases; bases with no gene match: 6. The CDR3 here is CASSFRGTVNEKLFF. For the CDR3, the DNA is TGTGCCAGCAGCTTCCGGGGGACAGTCAATGAAAAACTGTTTTTT.

This sequence joins TRBV29-1 and TRBJ1-1; TRBD1 matches 10 bases. The CDR3 runs 13 residues. From germline, CDR1 is SQVTM and CDR2 ANQGSEA. Trimming removed 7 bases from V and 3 bases from J; junction bases left unmatched: 5. This chain's CDR3 is CSARTGGDTEAFF. Here the CDR3 DNA reads TGCAGCGCCAGGACAGGGGGGGACACTGAAGCTTTCTTT.

J is TRBJ1-4 and V is TRBV13, with TRBD1 identical over 10 bases. CDR3 length equals 15 residues. Germline CDR1 and CDR2: PRHDT and FYEKMQ (reference sequence). J lost 7 bases, V lost 3 bases, and 5 bases had no gene match. The DNA of the CDR3 is TGTGCCAGCAGCTTGCGACAGGGGGCGGGTGAAAAACTGTTTTTT. It encodes CASSLRQGAGEKLFF.

This chain links TRBV12-5 with TRBJ2-5; 7 nucleotides match TRBD2. The CDR3 has 12 residues. J lost 9 bases, V lost 5 bases, and 6 bases had no gene match. From germline, CDR1 is LGHNT and CDR2 FRNRAP. CDR3 sequence: CASGPGSGAQYF. Here the CDR3 DNA reads TGTGCTAGTGGTCCCGGGAGCGGGGCCCAGTACTTC.

The chain recombines TRBV19 with TRBJ2-7; TRBD1 matches at 7 bases. The V and J ends lost 5 bases and 1 base, in that order; junction bases with no gene match: 11. This CDR3 contains 16 residues. Germline assignment: CDR1 LNHDA and CDR2 SQIVND (reference sequence). CDR3 loop: CASSPTIGTASYEQYF. CDR3 nucleotide sequence: TGTGCCAGTAGTCCAACCATTGGGACAGCATCCTACGAGCAGTACTTC.

The gene calls are TRBV2 and TRBJ2-7, with a weak D call TRBD1 (6 bases). Between the trimmed V and J ends, which lost 5 bases and 4 bases, there was a span of 21 bases. CDR1 and CDR2 from the germline V gene are SNHLY and FYNNEI. This CDR3 has 16 amino acids. For the CDR3, the DNA is TGTGCCAGCAGTTCCTTTTCGACAGGTACGGATTACGAGCAGTACTTC. Amino acid sequence: CASSSFSTGTDYEQYF. Looking up the rest from reference TRBV2 and TRBJ2-7 gives the full variable domain: EPEVTQTPSHQVTQMGQEVILRCVPISNHLYFYWYRQILGQKVEFLVSFYNNEISEKSEIFDDQFSVERPDGSNFTLKIRSTKLEDSAMYFCASSSFSTGTDYEQYFGPGTRLTVT.

The V gene is TRBV11-2, the J gene TRBJ2-1; weak D call: TRBD2 (5 bases). Trimming left V 0 bases short and J 10 bases short, with 10 bases between. The CDR3 runs 13 residues. From germline, CDR1 is SGHAT and CDR2 FQNNGV. The CDR3: CASSLDAGREQFF. The CDR3 nucleotides read TGTGCCAGCAGCTTAGACGCGGGTCGAGAGCAGTTCTTC.

V usage is TRBV28 and J usage is TRBJ2-1; 8 bases are shared with TRBD2. This CDR3 region has 15 residues. In germline, CDR1 is MDHEN, CDR2 SYDVKM. Trimming took 6 bases from V and 7 from J; bases not matched to a gene: 11. In DNA, the CDR3 is TGTGCCAGCAGCCCGGGGGGGATGGCGGGGAATGAGCAGTTCTTC. Translation gives CASSPGGMAGNEQFF.

The chain joins TRBV11-1 to TRBJ2-3, with unresolved D. The V and J ends lost 0 bases and 0 bases respectively, with 7 bases between them. The CDR3 length is 15 residues. Germline assignment: CDR1 SGHAT and CDR2 FQDESV (reference sequence). Here the CDR3 reads CASSLARVSTDTQYF. As DNA, the CDR3 is TGTGCCAGCAGCTTAGCGCGCGTCAGCACAGATACGCAGTATTTT.

J is TRBJ2-3 and V is TRBV14; D is uncertain. The CDR3 contains 14 residues. V was clipped by 2 bases and J by 5 bases, with 11 bases between them. From germline, CDR1 is SGHDN and CDR2 FVKESK. In DNA, the CDR3 is TGTGCCAGCAGCCAACATCCGGTCGGAGATACGCAGTATTTT. It translates to CASSQHPVGDTQYF.

V gene TRBV5-3 combines with J gene TRBJ1-2; perhaps TRBD1 as D (5 bases). TRBV5-3 qualifies as an ORF whose function is uncertain. The CDR3 has 16 amino acids. Deletions cut 4 bases from V and 4 bases from J, with 20 bases between. The DNA of the CDR3 is TGTGCCAGAAGCCCCGGCGGGGCCAAGGTTGGCTATGGCTACACCTTC. Its translation: CARSPGGAKVGYGYTF.

The gene calls are TRBV7-8 and TRBJ2-7; D might be TRBD1 (5 bases). Germline V gives CDR1 SGHVS, CDR2 FQNEAQ. The CDR3 contains 14 residues. V dropped 6 bases and J dropped 0 bases, with 12 bases sitting between them. CDR3 bases: TGTGCCAGCAGGGAACAGGCTAGCTCCTACGAGCAGTACTTC. It is translated as CASREQASSYEQYF.

CDR3 in amino acids: CAWSVLTDTQYF. The DNA for the CDR3 is TGTGCCTGGAGTGTACTCACAGATACGCAGTATTTT. The V and J genes are TRBV30 and TRBJ2-3, with no clear D. V lost 0 bases and J lost 2, with 3 bases in between. CDR1 and CDR2 (germline): GTSNPN, SVGIG (reference sequence). This CDR3 has 12 amino acids.

This chain uses TRBV28 with TRBJ2-5; 13 nucleotides align to TRBD2. Germline V lookup: CDR1 MDHEN, CDR2 SYDVKM. V dropped 2 bases and J dropped 4; count of bases not matched to a gene: 10. This CDR3 region has 18 residues. CDR3 region: CASSLASLAGGPRETQYF. CDR3 sequence (DNA): TGTGCCAGCAGTTTAGCCTCACTAGCGGGGGGGCCTAGAGAGACCCAGTACTTC.

This chain joins TRBV7-3 and TRBJ2-1; D may be TRBD2 (7 bases). V lost 5 bases, J lost 9 bases, and 17 bases lay in between. The germline V gene encodes CDR1 SGHTA and CDR2 FQGTGA. The CDR3 is 14 amino acids. The CDR3 here is CASSPGGGLGEQFF. The CDR3, as DNA: TGTGCCAGCAGCCCAGGCGGGGGCTTGGGTGAGCAGTTCTTC.